The source of this TCR beta chain is a study of human T cells and chemical hapten exposure (dated by TCRdb to the early 2020s). About the full investigation: The libraries were sequenced as a pool, and the TCR yield per sample differed mostly because of small variations in library volumes within the pool. The study tracked peripheral blood TCR repertoire changes in vivo during primary and secondary sensitization to the hapten diphenylcyclopropenone (DPC) in alopecia patients. Each blood RNA sample was used to sequence both TCR alpha and TCR beta chains. Broad study findings and their caveats: DPC sensitization did not change the number of TCRs with a frequency above 1 in 1000, and there was no evidence of changes in global repertoire structure. Repeated subsampling changed both the strength of the expansion versus patch-test correlation and the threshold at which that correlation became significant.

Trimmed from V: 5 bases; trimmed from J: 3 bases; junction bases lacking a gene match: 6. In the germline V gene (reference sequence), CDR1 corresponds to DFQATT and CDR2 to SNEGSKA. The CDR3, from cysteine to phenylalanine, totals 16 residues. Of all the DNA, just the CDR3 is kept, 48 bases in frame from base 1. The library was obtained by RACE. Sequencing took place on a NextSeq 500. During library preparation, unique molecular identifiers were attached to individual cDNA molecules so that TCRs could be counted in a quantitative, reproducible way. Per the original workflow: The median number of TCRs per sample was some 100,000, ranging from roughly 23,224 to 690,600. The Decombinator software suite was used to annotate V, J and CDR3 in the TCR reads. For the PS versus PT1 abundance plots, all samples were subsampled to the same number of TCRs (28,000). Expanded TCRs were defined as absent before sensitization and observed at least eight times at the 2-week time point. TCRdb reprocessed the public reads (quality trimming at Q25 with fastp, clone calling with MiXCR) and kept in-frame beta chains. Every CDR3 protein is listed once, alongside the most common genes and DNA of its rows. The V and J calls reflect TCRdb's pipeline rather than the authors' work. Within this sample are some 40,000 distinct CDR3 sequences, with about 3.7% of them counted one time only. Around 5.7% of the sample rests with the top ten.

The meaning of the sample's time point label: healthy volunteer bleed at 6 weeks. Total RNA was isolated from unfractionated whole blood collected in Tempus Blood RNA tubes. A handful of healthy volunteers were used as TCR sequencing controls and were bled at day 0, 2 weeks and 6 weeks. Regarding this clonotype: Its recognized antigen is unknown. No base qualities exist here, and no much larger clone lies one base off it.

The sequenced sample was whole blood. This clonotype originated in a human donor in good health. Some clones in this sample may be carry-over from other donors' samples. The V gene is TRBV20-1 and the J gene is TRBJ2-1; 14 central bases correspond to TRBD2. The CDR3 has the sequence CSAQGLAGEYYNEQFF. The sequence in DNA is TGCAGTGCTCAGGGACTAGCGGGAGAGTACTACAATGAGCAGTTCTTC.